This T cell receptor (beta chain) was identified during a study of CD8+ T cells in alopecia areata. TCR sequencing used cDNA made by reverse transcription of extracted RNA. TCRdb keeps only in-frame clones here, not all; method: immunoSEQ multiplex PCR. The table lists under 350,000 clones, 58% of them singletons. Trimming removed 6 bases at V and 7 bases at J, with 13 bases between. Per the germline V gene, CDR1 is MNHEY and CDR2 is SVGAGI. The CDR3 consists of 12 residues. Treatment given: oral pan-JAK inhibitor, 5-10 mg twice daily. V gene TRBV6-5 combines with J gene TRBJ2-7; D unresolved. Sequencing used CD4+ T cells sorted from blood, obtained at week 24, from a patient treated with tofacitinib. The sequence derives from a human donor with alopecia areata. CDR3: CASRASPAEQYF. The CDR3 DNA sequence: TGTGCCAGCAGAGCGAGCCCAGCGGAGCAGTACTTC.